One and the same sample provided the 13 T cell receptor beta chains below, sequenced in a study of persistence of HIV-infected CD4 T cells. The immunoSEQ assay was version 4, run in survey mode. Repertoires were generated with immunoSEQ multiplex PCR, while TCRdb's copy carries only in-frame clones and drops some. This sample carries about 7,000 clones, 79% of them seen once, and the ten largest clones take approximately 68%. Cells were stimulated with CMV-infected fibroblast lysates at about 9.4 ug/mL. Responding CD4+ T cells were sorted by upregulation of both CD40 ligand and CD69. Antigen specificity for these receptors is unknown. The sequencing here drew on CD4+ T cells sorted from PBMCs after approximately 20-hour stimulation, taken from a patient who received antiretroviral therapy. These receptors all come from an adult woman with HIV who was CMV-seropositive.

This clone was seen a few times. V gene TRBV5-8 combines with J gene TRBJ2-7, with 7 bases lining up with TRBD2. This CDR3 has 13 residues. After removal of 4 bases from V and 5 bases from J, the junction contained 6 bases not matched to a gene. Looked up from germline, CDR1 is SGHTS and CDR2 is YDEGEE. The CDR3 protein is CASSRGEGHEQYF. DNA for the CDR3: TGTGCCAGCAGCCGGGGGGAGGGACACGAGCAGTACTTC.

This clone was picked up a small number of times. The V call is TRBV3-1 (or the pseudogene TRBV3-2), the J call TRBJ1-2; D not certain. The CDR3 has 11 residues. V dropped 0 bases and J dropped 13 bases, with 9 bases sitting between them. CDR1 LGHDT and CDR2 YNNKEL come from the germline V gene (reference sequence). CDR3 nucleotide sequence: TGTGCCAGCAGCCAAGATCGATATAGCACCTTC. Encoded protein: CASSQDRYSTF.

The V and J genes are TRBV19 and TRBJ2-5, with unresolved D. V was cut by 3 bases and J by 2 bases, with 16 bases left in between. The CDR3 length is 16 residues. Per the germline V gene, CDR1 is LNHDA and CDR2 is SQIVND (reference sequence). CDR3 loop: CASSISLAGPQETQYF. The CDR3 DNA sequence: TGTGCCAGTAGTATTTCTTTGGCCGGACCTCAAGAGACCCAGTACTTC. Drawing the rest from reference TRBV19 and TRBJ2-5, the complete variable domain is DGGITQSPKYLFRKEGQNVTLSCEQNLNHDAMYWYRQDPGQGLRLIYYSQIVNDFQKGDIAEGYSVSREKKESFPLTVTSAQKNPTAFYLCASSISLAGPQETQYFGPGTRLLVL.

This chain links TRBV6-5 with TRBJ2-6; D gene ambiguous. Trimming removed 10 bases from V and 0 bases from J, with 10 bases in between. The germline V gene encodes CDR1 MNHEY and CDR2 SVGAGI. CDR3 length: 14 residues. The CDR3 nucleotides are TGTGCCACTAGACGGCCCTCTGGGGCCAACGTCCTGACTTTC. Translated: CATRRPSGANVLTF.

This clone is medium-sized (0.01 to 0.1%) within its sample. The chain employs TRBV5-4 and TRBJ1-1, with TRBD1 matching 9 bases. Trimming took 6 bases from V and 4 from J; bases not matched to a gene: 16. The germline CDR1 and CDR2 sequences are SGHNT and YYREEE (reference sequence). This CDR3 has 17 amino acids. The CDR3, as DNA: TGTGCCAGCACCAAAAGGACGACAGGGGGTTTTGGCACTGAAGCTTTCTTT. It translates to CASTKRTTGGFGTEAFF.

This sequence joins TRBV6-6 and TRBJ2-7; 9 bases align to TRBD1. The length of the CDR3 is 15 residues. Germline CDR1 MNHNY, CDR2 SVGAGI (reference sequence). The V gene end was trimmed by 7 bases and the J gene end by 1 base; junction bases not matched to a gene: 8. CDR3 DNA: TGTGCCAGCACACGGACAGGGGTTGGATCCTACGAGCAGTACTTC. The encoded protein is CASTRTGVGSYEQYF.

The rearrangement uses TRBV19 and TRBJ2-2, with D unresolved. This CDR3 contains 13 residues. Looked up from germline, CDR1 is LNHDA and CDR2 is SQIVND (reference sequence). Trimming left V 5 bases short and J 4 bases short, with 8 bases between. CDR3 protein: CASSRRRTGELFF. CDR3 nucleotides: TGTGCCAGTAGTCGGCGCCGCACCGGGGAGCTGTTTTTT.

The CDR3 is CASSSRGYEQYF. The DNA for the CDR3 is TGTGCCAGCAGTTCCCGGGGGTACGAGCAGTACTTC. The V gene is TRBV28, the J gene TRBJ2-7, with D possibly TRBD2 on 6 matching bases. The germline gives CDR1 MDHEN, CDR2 SYDVKM. The V gene lost 4 bases and the J gene lost 4 bases, with 8 bases spanning the gap. There are 12 residues in the CDR3.

With regard to this clone: Compared with germline, one end of the junction differs, possibly owing to a read error. The chain couples TRBV9 to TRBJ2-1; D ambiguous. Germline CDR1 SGDLS, CDR2 YYNGEE. This CDR3 is 15 amino acids long. The CDR3 region is CASSVGPVSNNEQFF. The CDR3 region has the DNA TGTGCCAGCAGCGTTGGACCGGTCTCCAACAATGAGCAGTTCTTC.

The chain joins TRBV5-4 to TRBJ1-4, with 8 bases fitting TRBD1. The CDR3 consists of 15 residues. In germline, CDR1 is SGHNT, CDR2 YYREEE (reference sequence). V shed 4 bases, J shed 2 bases, and the junction held 4 bases outside the gene matches. CDR3 in amino acids: CASSTRTGTNEKLFF. The CDR3 nucleotides are TGTGCCAGCAGCACTCGGACAGGGACTAATGAAAAACTGTTTTTT.

The chain links TRBV5-1 to TRBJ2-2, with D possibly being TRBD2 (6 bases). V gave up 4 bases and J gave up 0 bases, with 13 bases separating them. The CDR3 runs to 16 residues. Germline assignment: CDR1 SGHRS and CDR2 YFSETQ. CDR3 residues: CASSPGVTANTGELFF. For the CDR3, the DNA is TGCGCCAGCAGCCCGGGGGTTACCGCGAACACCGGGGAGCTGTTTTTT.

J is TRBJ1-2 and V is TRBV7-8; D may be TRBD1 (6 bases). V was pared by 1 base and J by 0 bases, with 6 bases between. The CDR3 has 14 residues. Germline-derived CDR1 and CDR2 are SGHVS and FQNEAQ. CDR3 nucleotide sequence: TGTGCCAGCAGCTTAGACAGGGCTAACTATGGCTACACCTTC. This encodes CASSLDRANYGYTF.

This clone was detected a few times. The chain employs TRBV5-1 and TRBJ2-1; TRBD2 matches at 10 bases. The CDR3 is 16 residues long. Looked up from germline, CDR1 is SGHRS and CDR2 is YFSETQ. Trimming took 7 bases from V and 5 from J; bases not matched to a gene: 12. Here the CDR3 DNA reads TGCGCCAGCGGCACCGAAGCGGGAGGGCTTGACAATGAGCAGTTCTTC. It translates to CASGTEAGGLDNEQFF.